This is a list of T cell receptor beta chains from one sample in a study of shared clonotypes between healthy human individuals. Method: immunoSEQ multiplex PCR; TCRdb's copy keeps in-frame clones and lacks some. Here the sample spans approximately 530,000 clones, 95% to 97% being singletons. The sequencing sample was made of naive CD4+ T cells sorted from blood. The source of these receptors is a young woman in good health. The CDR3 runs from the conserved cysteine through the conserved F or W. Each record gives: J gene, V gene, D gene, clone size, CDR3 protein, CDR3 DNA. D genes are given only for firm matches. Rows give clone size only sometimes, using once, few, many, or a class for an expanded clone.

TRBJ2-7	TRBV27	TRBD2	NA	CASSLGLAGPYEQYF	TGTGCCAGCAGTCTTGGGTTAGCGGGCCCTTACGAGCAGTACTTC
TRBJ2-5	TRBV7-7	NA	NA	CASSLKGSETQYF	TGTGCCAGCAGCTTAAAGGGGTCCGAGACCCAGTACTTC
TRBJ2-3	TRBV6-4	NA	NA	CASRRGSVTDTQYF	TGTGCCAGCAGGAGGGGTTCGGTCACAGATACGCAGTATTTT
TRBJ2-1	TRBV5-4	TRBD1	NA	CASSLDPGQGYNEQFF	TGTGCCAGCAGCTTGGACCCGGGACAGGGCTACAATGAGCAGTTCTTC
TRBJ2-1	TRBV18	TRBD2	NA	CASSLQPTSGRINEQFF	TGTGCCAGCTCACTCCAACCGACTAGCGGGAGGATAAATGAGCAGTTCTTC
TRBJ2-4	TRBV11-2	TRBD2	NA	CASSHGGLAGDQAKNIQYF	TGTGCCAGCAGCCATGGGGGGCTAGCGGGAGATCAAGCCAAAAACATTCAGTACTTC
TRBJ1-1	TRBV29-1	NA	NA	CSVDEGVGTEAFF	TGCAGCGTTGATGAGGGGGTGGGCACTGAAGCTTTCTTT
TRBJ2-5	TRBV11-2	NA	NA	CASSFAGRETQYF	TGTGCCAGCAGCTTTGCGGGACGAGAGACCCAGTACTTC
TRBJ1-5	TRBV7-9	NA	NA	CASSLALGDMNQPQHF	TGTGCCAGCAGCTTAGCGTTGGGGGACATGAATCAGCCCCAGCATTTT
TRBJ2-3	TRBV10-3	NA	NA	CATWEAGDTQYF	TGTGCCACCTGGGAAGCCGGAGATACGCAGTATTTT
TRBJ1-5	TRBV28	NA	once	CASGPFGNQPQHF	TGTGCCAGCGGACCGTTCGGCAATCAGCCCCAGCATTTT
TRBJ1-1	TRBV6-6	NA	NA	CASSASVLTEAFF	TGTGCCAGCAGTGCGTCGGTACTCACTGAAGCTTTCTTT
TRBJ1-1	TRBV5-6	NA	NA	CASSLNAEAFF	TGTGCCAGCAGCTTGAATGCTGAAGCTTTCTTT
TRBJ2-7	TRBV21-1	NA	NA	CASSKGRTSGSSYEQYF	TGTGCCAGCAGCAAAGGTCGGACTAGCGGAAGCTCCTACGAGCAGTACTTC
TRBJ2-2	TRBV6-5	TRBD2	NA	CASNSGTSTGELFF	TGTGCCAGCAATAGCGGGACTTCTACCGGGGAGCTGTTTTTT
TRBJ2-7	TRBV9	NA	NA	CASSVNSRMGGEQYF	TGTGCCAGCAGCGTTAATAGCAGGATGGGTGGTGAGCAGTACTTC